This T cell receptor beta chain was profiled in a study of CD8+ T cells in alopecia areata. At the level of the study: A 6-month off-drug phase came after tofacitinib, which had lasted 6 to 18 months. Overall study findings and caveats: Scalp clonality, along with expanded CD8+ clones among the top 100, was significantly decreased by tofacitinib. In scalp and blood during tofacitinib, many expanded lesional clones persisted.

Investigators isolated RNA and reverse transcribed it into cDNA to act as the sequencing template. The method was immunoSEQ multiplex PCR; TCRdb's version includes in-frame clones alone and lacks a portion of them. Among 150,000 to 200,000 clones listed, roughly 70% were seen once. Noted treatment: oral pan-JAK inhibitor, 5-10 mg twice daily. Both peripheral blood and punch biopsies of lesional scalp skin were obtained from patients who had alopecia areata. Concerning this clone itself: The antigen is unknown.

This TCR came from a human donor with alopecia areata. The sequenced sample was CD4+ T cells sorted from blood, obtained around week 50, from a patient treated with tofacitinib.

This CDR3 is CASGRGYSYEQYF. The CDR3 nucleotides read TGTGCTAGTGGCCGCGGATATTCCTACGAGCAGTACTTC. The genes are TRBV12-5 and TRBJ2-7; no definite D call. CDR1 and CDR2 from the germline V gene are LGHNT and FRNRAP. Trimming shortened V by 6 bases and J by 1 base, and 10 bases separated the two germline ends. The CDR3 is 13 residues long.